This passage covers 30 T cell receptor beta chains from one sample sequenced in a study of blood T cell repertoires in COVID-19. Repertoires were generated with immunoSEQ multiplex PCR, while TCRdb's copy carries only in-frame clones and drops some. This repertoire shows about 120,000 clones, approximately 78% found once; its top ten account for 7.9%. Sequences were obtained from peripheral blood. The receptors shown here come from an older man with acute or convalescent COVID-19.

The chain combines TRBV28 with TRBJ1-1; D is ambiguous. From germline, CDR1 is MDHEN and CDR2 SYDVKM. The length of the CDR3 is 12 residues. Trimming shortened V by 2 bases and J by 4 bases, and 5 bases separated the two germline ends. CDR3 region: CASSLQSTEAFF. For the CDR3, the DNA is TGTGCCAGCAGTTTACAGTCCACTGAAGCTTTCTTT.

In its sample, this clone was seen a few times. The CDR3 is CATSREPSGRSYNEQFF. CDR3 bases: TGTGCCACCAGCAGAGAGCCTAGCGGGAGGTCCTACAATGAGCAGTTCTTC. The chain joins TRBV15 to TRBJ2-1; the match to TRBD2 covers 11 bases. CDR1 is LNHNV and CDR2 is YYDKDF in the germline V gene (reference sequence). With V trimmed by 0 bases and J by 1 base, 2 bases remained unmatched. The CDR3 totals 17 residues.

The chain links TRBV30 to TRBJ1-6; TRBD1 matches 9 bases. The CDR3 contains 15 residues. J gave up 0 bases and V 4 bases, and 1 base lay outside the gene matches. Germline-derived CDR1 and CDR2 are GTSNPN and SVGIG (reference sequence). Here the CDR3 DNA reads TGTGCCTGGAAGACAGGGGGCTCCTATAATTCACCCCTCCACTTT. Translation: CAWKTGGSYNSPLHF.

This clone was counted once. The CDR3 region is CAWRRTKGGNSNYGYTF. The CDR3 coding sequence is TGTGCCTGGAGACGAACTAAGGGAGGCAATTCGAACTATGGCTACACCTTC. This chain connects TRBV30 to TRBJ1-2; D is unresolved. The germline V and J ends were trimmed by 3 bases and 2 bases, with 22 bases remaining between them. CDR1 and CDR2 from the germline V gene are GTSNPN and SVGIG (reference sequence). This CDR3 contains 17 residues.

CDR3 sequence reads: CASSQDNRGDYGYTF. Written as DNA, the CDR3 is TGTGCCAGCAGCCAAGATAACAGGGGAGACTATGGCTACACCTTC. The V gene is TRBV4-2, the J gene TRBJ1-2; 7 bases match TRBD1. CDR3 length: 15 residues. With V trimmed by 0 bases and J by 3 bases, 4 bases remained unmatched. The germline CDR1 and CDR2 sequences are LGHNA and YNFKEQ.

This clone occurred a few times. The chain uses TRBV9 and TRBJ1-6, with D possibly being TRBD1 (6 bases). The V gene's germline CDR1 is SGDLS and CDR2 YYNGEE. V gave up 4 bases and J gave up 3 bases, with 17 bases separating them. CDR3 size: 17 residues. CDR3 DNA: TGTGCCAGCAGCCCCTTCGGACAGCCAAACTATAATTCACCCCTCCACTTT. This encodes CASSPFGQPNYNSPLHF.

The rearrangement joins TRBV10-3 to TRBJ1-2; D call uncertain. The V end lost 6 bases, the J end lost 3 bases, and 11 bases lay between the germline ends. The CDR3 has 13 residues. Germline lookup yields CDR1 ENHRY and CDR2 SYGVKD. The CDR3 nucleotides read TGTGCCATCAGCCACCGGAGGGACTATGGCTACACCTTC. Its protein is CAISHRRDYGYTF.

The chain uses TRBV6-6 and TRBJ2-1; D not resolved. Germline V lookup: CDR1 MNHNY, CDR2 SVGAGI (reference sequence). CDR3 length: 15 residues. Between the trimmed V and J ends, which lost 6 bases and 8 bases, there was a span of 20 bases. CDR3 sequence (DNA): TGTGCCAGCAGCCGCGACCTTCTAGTTACTGATGAGCAGTTCTTC. The encoded protein is CASSRDLLVTDEQFF.

The chain has TRBV9 and TRBJ2-7, with a tentative D call TRBD2 (5 bases). The CDR3 contains 13 residues. Germline V gene sequence: CDR1 SGDLS, CDR2 YYNGEE. Trimming stripped 1 base from V and 5 bases from J, with 10 bases between. The DNA for the CDR3 is TGTGCCAGCAGCGTAACCTCCGGGGACGAGCAGTACTTC. Translated: CASSVTSGDEQYF.

There are a few counts of this clone. The rearrangement joins TRBV6-1 to TRBJ1-2, with D perhaps TRBD1 (6 bases). Germline CDR1 MNHNS, CDR2 SASEGT. V was cut by 2 bases and J by 5 bases, with 9 bases left in between. The CDR3 length is 13 residues. CDR3 nucleotides: TGTGCCAGCAGTGAACAGGGGCATTATGGCTACACCTTC. Its protein product is CASSEQGHYGYTF.

J is TRBJ1-3 and V is TRBV5-1; 7 positions match TRBD1. This CDR3 has 17 amino acids. After removal of 3 bases from V and 1 base from J, the junction contained 10 bases not matched to a gene. Per germline, CDR1 SGHRS and CDR2 YFSETQ. Here the CDR3 DNA reads TGCGCCAGCAGCTGGAGGACAGGTGAACGGTCTGGAAACACCATATATTTT. Amino acid sequence: CASSWRTGERSGNTIYF.

CDR3 bases: TGCGCCAGCAGCTCGGGACTCACCTACGAGCAGTACTTC. Translating it yields CASSSGLTYEQYF. The chain joins TRBV5-1 to TRBJ2-7, with D maybe TRBD2 (6 bases). This CDR3 is built from 13 residues. In germline, CDR1 is SGHRS, CDR2 YFSETQ. V was shortened by 3 bases and J by 2 bases, with 9 bases between the two germline ends.

The chain employs TRBV12-3 or TRBV12-4 and TRBJ1-4, with D unclear. The CDR3 is 13 residues long. V was cut by 2 bases and J by 7 bases, with 8 bases left in between. The CDR3 nucleotides are TGTGCCAGCAGTTTAATGTCGCGTGAAAAACTGTTTTTT. As protein: CASSLMSREKLFF.

This clone has only one observation. V usage is TRBV20-1 and J usage is TRBJ2-1; TRBD1 matches at 10 bases. V was clipped by 3 bases and J by 1 base; unmatched bases: 18. This CDR3 has 20 residues. Germline V gene data show CDR1 as DFQATT and CDR2 as SNEGSKA (reference sequence). The CDR3 nucleotides are TGCAGTGCTAGTTGGGCCCTCTACGCGACGGGACAGGGGTCCTACAATGAGCAGTTCTTC. Its protein product is CSASWALYATGQGSYNEQFF.

The chain employs TRBV5-1 and TRBJ1-5, with D possibly being TRBD1 (5 bases). The CDR3 contains 16 residues. Germline values: CDR1 SGHRS, CDR2 YFSETQ. V lost 4 bases and J lost 3, with 17 bases in between. The CDR3: CASSLGSRDSNQPQHF. CDR3 nucleotides: TGCGCCAGCAGCCTCGGTAGCAGGGATTCCAATCAGCCCCAGCATTTT.

DNA for the CDR3: TGTGCCAGCCTCTCGGGGAGCTCCTACAATGAGCAGTTCTTC. Protein product: CASLSGSSYNEQFF. The chain recombines TRBV28 with TRBJ2-1, with D possibly TRBD2 on 5 matching bases. V lost 8 bases to trimming and J lost 0 bases, with 11 bases between them. The CDR3 is made up of 14 amino acids. The germline gives CDR1 MDHEN, CDR2 SYDVKM.

The V call is TRBV28, the J call TRBJ1-2, with D possibly TRBD1 on 5 matching bases. The CDR3 totals 15 residues. Trimming removed 2 bases at V and 1 base at J, with 11 bases between. Germline V gene sequence: CDR1 MDHEN, CDR2 SYDVKM. This chain's CDR3 is CASSLSIQVNYGYTF. The CDR3 nucleotides are TGTGCCAGCAGTTTAAGTATACAGGTTAACTATGGCTACACCTTC.

V gene TRBV4-2 combines with J gene TRBJ2-3; 8 bases map to TRBD2. After removal of 0 bases from V and 6 bases from J, the junction contained 11 bases not matched to a gene. The CDR3 consists of 17 residues. Germline CDR1 is LGHNA and CDR2 is YNFKEQ. The chain's CDR3 is CASSQDGAGSGGDTQYF. DNA for the CDR3: TGTGCCAGCAGCCAAGATGGAGCGGGGAGCGGGGGCGATACGCAGTATTTT.

This clone turned up a few times. The chain joins TRBV19 to TRBJ2-5; D uncertain. Trimming took off 5 bases at V and 7 bases at J, with 11 bases between the two ends. The CDR3 runs 12 residues. The germline V gene has CDR1 LNHDA and CDR2 SQIVND (reference sequence). CDR3 coding DNA: TGTGCCAGTAGTCCGTGGCCGGGGACCCAGTACTTC. Encoded protein: CASSPWPGTQYF.

J is TRBJ2-7 and V is TRBV18; 9 bases match TRBD1. The V gene end was trimmed by 5 bases and the J gene end by 2 bases; junction bases not matched to a gene: 4. The CDR3 has 14 residues. Looked up from germline, CDR1 is KGHSH and CDR2 is LQKENI. As DNA, the CDR3 is TGTGCCAGCTCAAATACAGGGGGCACCTACGAGCAGTACTTC. Translation gives CASSNTGGTYEQYF.

This clone was seen only a few times. The chain uses TRBV7-9 and TRBJ1-4; no clear D. Germline assignment: CDR1 SEHNR and CDR2 FQNEAQ (reference sequence). The V end was cut by 3 bases, the J end by 11 bases, with 10 bases between. The CDR3 runs 12 residues. The CDR3, as DNA: TGTGCCAGCAGCTTGGAGGGCGGGAAACTGTTTTTT. This sequence encodes CASSLEGGKLFF.

V gene TRBV5-4 combines with J gene TRBJ2-1, with TRBD1 matching 7 bases. The germline CDR1 and CDR2 sequences are SGHNT and YYREEE (reference sequence). This CDR3 spans 14 amino acids. Trimming at V came to 4 bases and at J to 5 bases, leaving 6 bases not matched to a gene. The CDR3 DNA reads TGTGCCAGCAGCATAAAGACAGGGAACAATGAGCAGTTCTTC. The encoded protein is CASSIKTGNNEQFF.

V is TRBV7-9 and J is TRBJ1-2, with D perhaps matching TRBD1 (6 bases). This CDR3 has 15 residues. Germline V lookup: CDR1 SEHNR, CDR2 FQNEAQ (reference sequence). Trimming pared 2 bases from V and 8 bases from J, leaving 18 bases between. This CDR3 is CASSLTVGAPWGYTF. CDR3 DNA: TGTGCCAGCAGCTTAACGGTGGGGGCCCCTTGGGGCTACACCTTC.

The V gene is TRBV7-2, the J gene TRBJ2-7, with D tentatively TRBD1 (6 bases). Germline loops: CDR1 SGHTA, CDR2 FQGNSA. The V gene lost 4 bases and the J gene lost 0 bases, with 16 bases spanning the gap. This CDR3 has 16 residues. CDR3 sequence reads: CASSSPRTAVSYEQYF. CDR3 sequence (DNA): TGTGCCAGCAGCTCTCCGCGGACAGCAGTCTCCTACGAGCAGTACTTC.

The V and J genes are TRBV28 and TRBJ2-7, with 10 bases identical to TRBD1. Germline CDR1 and CDR2: MDHEN and SYDVKM. CDR3 size: 15 residues. V dropped 6 bases and J dropped 1; count of bases not matched to a gene: 6. CDR3 nucleotide sequence: TGTGCCAGCAGCCACGGACAGGGGGGGTCCTACGAGCAGTACTTC. Translation: CASSHGQGGSYEQYF.

Only one count was recorded for this clone. This chain joins TRBV10-2 and TRBJ1-2, with a tentative D call TRBD1 (5 bases). V was shortened by 2 bases and J by 6 bases, with 13 bases between the two germline ends. Germline V gene sequence: CDR1 WSHSY, CDR2 SAAADI. This CDR3 has 14 residues. The CDR3 nucleotides are TGCGCCAGCAGTGAGGCGAACACGGGGGATGGCTACACCTTC. Protein: CASSEANTGDGYTF.

V is TRBV5-1 and J is TRBJ2-1; 8 nucleotides agree with TRBD2. The CDR3 spans 14 residues. Germline CDR1 is SGHRS and CDR2 is YFSETQ. V shed 0 bases and J 7 bases; nucleotides not matched to a gene: 3. The CDR3 DNA sequence: TGCGCCAGCAGCTTGGCGGGAGGGAGTAATGAGCAGTTCTTC. Its translation: CASSLAGGSNEQFF.

V is TRBV5-1 and J is TRBJ1-4, with D unresolved. Germline lookup yields CDR1 SGHRS and CDR2 YFSETQ. This CDR3 is 16 amino acids long. V lost 0 bases to trimming and J lost 1 base, with 10 bases between them. CDR3 nucleotide sequence: TGCGCCAGCAGCTTGGATGGCGGAAGAACTAATGAAAAACTGTTTTTT. Its translation: CASSLDGGRTNEKLFF.

This clone was seen a few times. The chain links TRBV5-1 to TRBJ2-7; D remains unclear. Deletions cut 4 bases from V and 0 bases from J, with 11 bases between. CDR1 SGHRS and CDR2 YFSETQ come from the germline V gene. This CDR3 is built from 14 residues. The DNA for the CDR3 is TGCGCCAGCAGCGCAGTCCACAACTCCTACGAGCAGTACTTC. Residues: CASSAVHNSYEQYF.

The chain uses TRBV11-1 and TRBJ2-7; a weak D match, TRBD2 (5 bases). Trimming stripped 1 base from V and 2 bases from J, with 15 bases between. The CDR3 consists of 16 residues. Germline CDR1 and CDR2: SGHAT and FQDESV (reference sequence). CDR3 nucleotides: TGTGCCAGCAGCTTAGGAGAAAGTGGGAGTACCTACGAGCAGTACTTC. It translates to CASSLGESGSTYEQYF.